This is a list of T cell receptor beta chains from one sample in a study of T cell repertoires in cytomegalovirus infection. Their target antigens are unknown. Each CDR3 protein gets one entry after TCRdb re-called the reads with MiXCR. The sample lists just under 500,000 distinct CDR3 sequences, about 33% occurring once. The starting material was cultured PBMCs, obtained from culture after CMV antigen stimulation. These TCRs come from a human donor in good health (CMV status not recorded). Some clones in this sample may be carry-over from other donors' samples. CDR3s include the opening cysteine and the closing phenylalanine or tryptophan. The D gene is left open where the match is weak. Clone size is stated in some rows and not others, as once, few, many or a class when expanded.

v_gene	d_gene	j_gene	abundance	CDR3aa	CDR3nt
TRBV7-2	NA	TRBJ1-3	few	CASSSSSGNTIYF	TGTGCCAGCAGCTCGAGCTCTGGAAACACCATATATTTT
TRBV7-6	NA	TRBJ2-7	NA	CASSGGPYEQYF	TGTGCCAGCAGCGGGGGGCCTTACGAGCAGTACTTC
TRBV7-2	TRBD2	TRBJ2-3	NA	CASSIFWEGRGDTQYF	TGTGCCAGCAGCATCTTTTGGGAGGGCCGAGGGGATACGCAGTATTTT
TRBV6-2/TRBV6-3	NA	TRBJ2-3	NA	CASSYIGSGADTQYF	TGTGCCAGCAGTTACATAGGGAGTGGGGCAGATACGCAGTATTTT
TRBV4-1	TRBD2	TRBJ2-1	many	CASSPIAGGGSYNEQFF	TGCGCCAGCAGCCCTATAGCGGGAGGGGGGTCCTACAATGAGCAGTTCTTC
TRBV7-8	TRBD1	TRBJ1-2	few	CASSLDNRGPGGYTF	TGTGCCAGCAGCTTAGATAACAGGGGGCCGGGTGGCTACACCTTC
TRBV4-1	NA	TRBJ1-2	NA	CASSPPPAGDYGYTF	TGCGCCAGCAGCCCGCCCCCGGCGGGAGACTATGGCTACACCTTC
TRBV29-1	TRBD1	TRBJ2-7	NA	CSVAYTGRVSSPGQGAYEQYF	TGCAGCGTTGCCTATACCGGAAGGGTTTCGTCTCCGGGACAGGGCGCCTACGAGCAGTACTTC
TRBV7-9	NA	TRBJ1-1	NA	CASSLGGAGRTEAFF	TGTGCCAGCAGCTTAGGGGGGGCTGGGAGAACTGAAGCTTTCTTT
TRBV4-1	NA	TRBJ1-5	NA	CASSQEAADQPQHF	TGCGCCAGCAGCCAAGAGGCAGCCGATCAGCCCCAGCATTTT
TRBV7-9	TRBD1	TRBJ1-2	NA	CASSSGQAIYGYTF	TGTGCCAGCAGCTCCGGACAGGCGATCTATGGCTACACCTTC
TRBV12-3/TRBV12-4	TRBD1	TRBJ1-5	many	CASSLQGAGNQPQHF	TGTGCCAGCAGTCTCCAGGGGGCCGGCAATCAGCCCCAGCATTTT
TRBV12-3/TRBV12-4	TRBD1	TRBJ1-2	NA	CASSLTGGHGYTF	TGTGCCAGCAGCTTGACAGGGGGCCATGGCTACACCTTC
TRBV12-3/TRBV12-4	TRBD1	TRBJ1-6	NA	CASSLTRTGYNSPLHF	TGTGCCAGCAGTTTAACCAGGACAGGCTATAATTCACCCCTCCACTTT
TRBV19	TRBD1	TRBJ1-2	few	CASSTAGGGYTF	TGTGCCAGTAGCACCGCAGGGGGCGGCTACACCTTC
TRBV12-3/TRBV12-4	NA	TRBJ1-1	NA	CASRETDGMNTEAFF	TGTGCCAGCAGGGAAACGGACGGAATGAACACTGAAGCTTTCTTT
TRBV27	TRBD2	TRBJ2-3	NA	CASSLAGTSATDTQYF	TGTGCCAGCAGTTTGGCCGGGACTAGCGCCACAGATACGCAGTATTTT
TRBV11-2	NA	TRBJ2-1	NA	CASSPAPGFGEQFF	TGTGCCAGCAGCCCAGCGCCAGGGTTCGGTGAGCAGTTCTTC
TRBV5-1	NA	TRBJ2-1	NA	CASSLGSQNNEQFF	TGCGCCAGCAGCTTGGGGTCCCAGAACAATGAGCAGTTCTTC
TRBV12-5	NA	TRBJ2-1	NA	CASGSQGTVGNEQFF	TGTGCTAGTGGTTCCCAGGGAACCGTAGGCAATGAGCAGTTCTTC
TRBV6-2/TRBV6-3	NA	TRBJ2-1	few	CASSYRDNSYNEQFF	TGTGCCAGCAGTTACCGGGACAACTCCTACAATGAGCAGTTCTTC
TRBV6-6	TRBD2	TRBJ2-3	NA	CASSYPAGGSTDTQYF	TGTGCCAGCAGTTACCCTGCGGGAGGGAGCACAGATACGCAGTATTTT
TRBV27	TRBD1	TRBJ1-1	few	CASSLWTGGNTEAFF	TGTGCCAGCAGTTTATGGACAGGGGGGAATACTGAAGCTTTCTTT
TRBV27	TRBD2	TRBJ2-3	few	CASSLSGGLAVFSTDTQYF	TGTGCCAGCAGTTTATCAGGGGGACTAGCGGTATTTAGCACAGATACGCAGTATTTT
TRBV4-1	NA	TRBJ1-2	few	CASSQESGTNYGYTF	TGCGCCAGCAGCCAAGAGAGTGGGACTAACTATGGCTACACCTTC
TRBV29-1	TRBD2	TRBJ2-1	NA	CSVDFNSGGGNEQFF	TGCAGCGTTGACTTTAACTCGGGCGGGGGCAATGAGCAGTTCTTC
TRBV7-2	TRBD2	TRBJ2-3	few	CASSPGLAPWDTQYF	TGTGCCAGCAGCCCAGGACTAGCGCCCTGGGATACGCAGTATTTT
TRBV6-5	TRBD2	TRBJ2-1	NA	CASRGLAGGPSEQFF	TGTGCCAGCAGGGGATTAGCGGGAGGGCCTAGTGAGCAGTTCTTC
TRBV28	NA	TRBJ1-3	NA	CASRTGRSSGNTIYF	TGTGCCAGCAGAACCGGACGGAGCTCTGGAAACACCATATATTTT
TRBV7-2	NA	TRBJ1-5	many	CASSSHPSGLSTRNSNQPQHF	TGTGCCAGCAGCTCTCACCCGTCGGGCCTGTCTACCAGGAATAGCAATCAGCCCCAGCATTTT
TRBV7-2	NA	TRBJ2-5	many	CASSLVQYQETQYF	TGTGCCAGCAGCTTAGTACAGTACCAAGAGACCCAGTACTTC
TRBV19	TRBD1	TRBJ1-2	NA	CASTEGQFYGYTF	TGTGCCAGTACCGAGGGACAGTTCTATGGCTACACCTTC
TRBV30	NA	TRBJ1-1	NA	CAWSQDSNTEAFF	TGTGCCTGGAGTCAGGACAGTAACACTGAAGCTTTCTTT
TRBV10-3	NA	TRBJ2-3	NA	CAISESTGTDTQYF	TGTGCCATCAGTGAGTCAACGGGGACAGATACGCAGTATTTT
TRBV7-3	TRBD2	TRBJ2-5	NA	CASSLLAGGAQETQYF	TGTGCCAGCAGCCTCCTAGCGGGAGGGGCCCAAGAGACCCAGTACTTC
TRBV6-6	TRBD1	TRBJ2-7	few	CASSQTGGQGSYEQYF	TGTGCCAGCAGCCAGACAGGGGGCCAAGGCTCCTACGAGCAGTACTTC
TRBV5-4	NA	TRBJ2-3	NA	CASSFPTTDTQYF	TGTGCCAGCAGCTTCCCAACTACAGATACGCAGTATTTT
TRBV2	NA	TRBJ2-1	NA	CASSEESGNIYNEQFF	TGTGCCAGCAGTGAAGAGAGCGGTAATATATACAATGAGCAGTTCTTC
TRBV28	NA	TRBJ2-7	NA	CASSRGEQYF	TGTGCCAGCAGTCGGGGCGAGCAGTACTTC
TRBV18	TRBD1	TRBJ1-2	NA	CASSPRGQGANYGYTF	TGTGCCAGCTCACCTCGTGGACAGGGAGCTAACTATGGCTACACCTTC
TRBV6-8	NA	TRBJ2-1	few	CASRTGLIRDSFYNEQFF	TGTGCCAGCAGGACAGGTTTGATCCGGGACTCCTTCTACAATGAGCAGTTCTTC
TRBV6-6	NA	TRBJ2-2	once	CAASGLGSNTGELFF	TGTGCCGCTTCCGGGTTGGGGTCGAACACCGGGGAGCTGTTTTTT
TRBV27	NA	TRBJ2-3	NA	CASRAAGADTQYF	TGTGCCAGCAGGGCCGCCGGGGCGGATACGCAGTATTTT
TRBV12-3/TRBV12-4	NA	TRBJ1-5	few	CASSLGDTHQPQHF	TGTGCCAGCAGTTTAGGGGATACCCATCAGCCCCAGCATTTT
TRBV10-3	TRBD2	TRBJ2-2	NA	CAISETSGRALAGELFF	TGTGCCATCAGTGAGACCAGCGGGAGGGCCTTGGCCGGGGAGCTGTTTTTT
TRBV7-6	TRBD1	TRBJ2-1	NA	CASSPFAGQGIHEQFF	TGTGCCAGCAGCCCATTTGCGGGACAGGGAATACATGAGCAGTTCTTC
TRBV6-2/TRBV6-3	TRBD1	TRBJ1-1	NA	CASSPDRGGNTEAFF	TGTGCCAGCAGCCCAGACAGGGGAGGGAACACTGAAGCTTTCTTT
TRBV10-1	NA	TRBJ2-1	few	CASSSTRSYANEQFF	TGCGCCAGCAGTTCGACTAGGTCCTATGCCAATGAGCAGTTCTTC
TRBV12-3/TRBV12-4	TRBD2	TRBJ2-1	few	CASSAAGGPNEQFF	TGTGCCAGCAGTGCAGCGGGAGGGCCCAATGAGCAGTTCTTC
TRBV10-3	NA	TRBJ2-7	NA	CATQGELPTYEQYF	TGTGCCACACAAGGGGAGTTACCTACCTACGAGCAGTACTTC
TRBV7-8	NA	TRBJ1-1	NA	CASSSSRDPGTEAFF	TGTGCCAGCAGCTCTAGTCGGGACCCGGGGACTGAAGCTTTCTTT
TRBV7-3	TRBD1	TRBJ2-1	few	CASRLTGGADNEQFF	TGTGCCAGCAGATTAACAGGGGGCGCCGACAATGAGCAGTTCTTC
TRBV12-5	NA	TRBJ1-3	NA	CATEGPGNTIYF	TGTGCTACCGAGGGACCTGGAAACACCATATATTTT
TRBV29-1	NA	TRBJ2-5	NA	CSVDGVTETQYF	TGCAGCGTTGACGGAGTTACAGAGACCCAGTACTTC